This T cell receptor beta chain was retrieved from a study of T cells expressing NK-cell markers. Worth noting for this clonotype: Its antigen is undetermined.

The CDR3 is made up of 16 amino acids. From germline, CDR1 is KGHSY and CDR2 FQNENV. Making the TCR beta cDNA relied on 5'RACE template switching with UMIs. TCRdb re-called the 5' RACE reads; one entry per CDR3 protein, DNA not given. The sample totals some 500,000 distinct CDR3 sequences. Overall study findings and caveats: Also leading the CD3+CD56-NKG2C+ fraction in several donors were these clonotypes. NKG2C+ dominant clonotypes from over five donors made up about 1.0-7.5% of CD8+ T cells.

J is TRBJ2-5 and V is TRBV16; the TCRdb D gene call, TRBD1, has no DNA to confirm it. The sequence was collected from a woman between 45 and 65 years old in good health. Sequenced sample: blood T cells: a sorted CD56 or NKG2C T cell subset, CD4+ or CD8+ T cells, or bulk PBMC T cells (not recorded which). CDR3 loop: CASGIEAGGARETQYF.